The 4 T cell receptor beta chains below all came from one sample that was sequenced in a study of naive and memory T cell subsets. Two oligonucleotides, mixed equimolar, formed the beta constant-region primer covering TRBC1 and TRBC2. TCRdb processed the UMI-ligation and nested PCR reads anew with MiXCR; each CDR3 protein has one entry. The table includes roughly 98,000 distinct CDR3 sequences, roughly 7% detected once. Sequenced: central memory CD4+ T cells from blood. The receptors shown here come from a human donor in good health.

The rearrangement uses TRBV28 and TRBJ1-2; 7 bases line up with TRBD1. With V trimmed by 5 bases and J by 8 bases, 11 bases remained unmatched. The germline gives CDR1 MDHEN, CDR2 SYDVKM. The CDR3 consists of 14 residues. For the CDR3, the DNA is TGTGCCAGCAGTATCCTGACAGGGAGCAGGGGCTACACCTTC. It codes for CASSILTGSRGYTF.

In its sample, this clonotype was seen once. V gene TRBV6-2 or TRBV6-3 combines with J gene TRBJ1-5, with D perhaps matching TRBD1 (5 bases). From germline, CDR1 is MNHEY and CDR2 SVGEGT. The CDR3 runs to 16 residues. Trimming cost V 2 bases and J 0 bases, with 11 bases left between them. The CDR3 protein is CASSYRTFPSNQPQHF. CDR3 coding DNA: TGTGCCAGCAGTTACCGGACATTCCCTAGCAATCAGCCCCAGCATTTT.

This clonotype was detected ten times or more. V gene TRBV7-9 combines with J gene TRBJ1-1; maybe TRBD1 (5 bases). The CDR3 is made up of 14 amino acids. Between the trimmed V and J ends, which lost 8 bases and 3 bases, there was a span of 16 bases. The germline gives CDR1 SEHNR, CDR2 FQNEAQ (reference sequence). In DNA form, the CDR3 reads TGTGCCAGCCGTCGGGACGGTAGTGACACTGAAGCTTTCTTT. It encodes CASRRDGSDTEAFF.

This clonotype has a handful of counts. The chain employs TRBV18 and TRBJ2-1, with 8 bases aligning to TRBD2. This CDR3 contains 16 residues. The trim removed 2 bases at V and 4 bases at J, leaving 7 bases unmatched. CDR1 and CDR2 (germline): KGHSH, LQKENI. CDR3 nucleotide sequence: TGTGCCAGCTCACCAAACCGAGCGGGAGATTACAATGAGCAGTTCTTC. Protein sequence: CASSPNRAGDYNEQFF.